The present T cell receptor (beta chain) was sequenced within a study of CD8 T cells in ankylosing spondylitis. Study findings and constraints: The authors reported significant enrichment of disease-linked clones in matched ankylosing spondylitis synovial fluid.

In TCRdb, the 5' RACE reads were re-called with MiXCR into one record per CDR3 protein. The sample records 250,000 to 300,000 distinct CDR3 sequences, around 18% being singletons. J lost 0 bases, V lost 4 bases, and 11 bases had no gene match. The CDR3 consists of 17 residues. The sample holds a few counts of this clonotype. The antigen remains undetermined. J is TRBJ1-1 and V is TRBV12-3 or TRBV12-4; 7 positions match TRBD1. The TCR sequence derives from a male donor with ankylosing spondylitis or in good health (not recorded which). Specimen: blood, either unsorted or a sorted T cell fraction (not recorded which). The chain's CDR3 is CASSSRPGTDMNTEAFF. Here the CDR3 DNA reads TGTGCCAGCAGTTCACGCCCCGGGACAGACATGAACACTGAAGCTTTCTTT.